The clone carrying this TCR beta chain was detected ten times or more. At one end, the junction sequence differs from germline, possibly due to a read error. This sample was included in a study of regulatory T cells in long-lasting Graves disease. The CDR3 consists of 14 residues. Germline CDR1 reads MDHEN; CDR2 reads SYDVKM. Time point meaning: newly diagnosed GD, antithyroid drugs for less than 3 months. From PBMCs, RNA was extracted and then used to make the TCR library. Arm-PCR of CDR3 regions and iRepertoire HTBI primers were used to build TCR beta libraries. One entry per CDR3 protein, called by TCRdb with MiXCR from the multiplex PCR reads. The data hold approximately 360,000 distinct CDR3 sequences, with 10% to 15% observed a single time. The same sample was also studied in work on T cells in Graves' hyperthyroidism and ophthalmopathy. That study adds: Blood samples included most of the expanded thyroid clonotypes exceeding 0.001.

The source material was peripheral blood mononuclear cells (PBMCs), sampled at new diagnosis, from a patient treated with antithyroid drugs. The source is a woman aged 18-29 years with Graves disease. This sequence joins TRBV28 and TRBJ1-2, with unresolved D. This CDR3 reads CASSLRARTYGYTF. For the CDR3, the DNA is TGTGCCAGCAGTTTAAGAGCCAGGACGTATGGCTACACTTTC.